The 17 T cell receptor beta chains given below trace back to one sample, sequenced in a study of blood T cell repertoires in COVID-19. Method: immunoSEQ multiplex PCR; TCRdb's copy keeps in-frame clones and lacks some. The table includes a few hundred thousand clones, approximately 82% detected once. Sample: PBMCs or T cells enriched from blood (not recorded which). Receptors were obtained from a man aged 35-49 years who had recovered from COVID-19.

The chain links TRBV9 to TRBJ1-2; 8 nucleotides agree with TRBD1. The CDR3 runs to 18 residues. J gave up 5 bases and V 4 bases, and 19 bases lay outside the gene matches. Germline CDR1 reads SGDLS; CDR2 reads YYNGEE. The CDR3 bases are TGTGCCAGCAGCCCGGGGACAGGCTTCCCACTGCCATCATATGGCTACACCTTC. Translated, it gives CASSPGTGFPLPSYGYTF.

The chain recombines TRBV24-1 with TRBJ1-2; 7 nucleotides align to TRBD1. CDR1 and CDR2 (germline): KGHDR, SFDVKD. This CDR3 spans 13 amino acids. Germline trimming cut 3 bases from V and 6 bases from J; bases unmatched to any gene: 3. The CDR3 is CATSDADRHGYTF. CDR3 sequence (DNA): TGTGCCACCAGTGATGCGGACAGGCATGGCTACACCTTC.

The J gene is TRBJ2-3, the V gene TRBV7-3; 7 bases agree with TRBD1. The J segment lost 4 bases and the V segment lost 5 bases, leaving 3 bases of the junction unmatched. CDR1 and CDR2 (germline): SGHTA, FQGTGA. The CDR3 contains 13 residues. The CDR3 sequence is CASSQTGPDTQYF. Here the CDR3 DNA reads TGTGCCAGCAGCCAGACAGGGCCAGATACGCAGTATTTT.

V is TRBV5-1 and J is TRBJ2-1; TRBD2 aligns across 7 bases. Germline V gene sequence: CDR1 SGHRS, CDR2 YFSETQ. The CDR3 has 14 residues. V dropped 5 bases and J dropped 8; count of bases not matched to a gene: 10. This chain's CDR3 is CASSKSGMVYEQFF. The CDR3 DNA reads TGCGCCAGCAGTAAAAGCGGGATGGTCTATGAGCAGTTCTTC.

The DNA of the CDR3 is TGCGCCAGCGAGGGGGGGCCAAATGAGCAGTTCTTC. Translation: CASEGGPNEQFF. The chain combines TRBV10-2 with TRBJ2-1; D is perhaps TRBD2 (7 bases). The CDR3 runs 12 residues. Trimming removed 8 bases at V and 7 bases at J, with 12 bases between. The germline gives CDR1 WSHSY, CDR2 SAAADI.

This clone was picked up one time. The chain has TRBV28 and TRBJ1-5; 8 positions match TRBD1. V dropped 6 bases and J dropped 7; count of bases not matched to a gene: 8. The length of the CDR3 is 14 residues. CDR1 is MDHEN and CDR2 is SYDVKM in the germline V gene. CDR3 DNA sequence: TGTGCCAGCAGCAGGACAGGGAAAGGGCAGCCCCAGCATTTT. It encodes CASSRTGKGQPQHF.

The gene calls are TRBV19 and TRBJ2-1; TRBD2 is a possible D gene (5 bases). The germline gives CDR1 LNHDA, CDR2 SQIVND (reference sequence). The CDR3 has 15 residues. The germline V and J ends were trimmed by 8 bases and 4 bases, with 18 bases remaining between them. This CDR3 is CASGNLAAPYNEQFF. Written as DNA, the CDR3 is TGTGCCAGTGGAAACCTAGCAGCCCCTTACAATGAGCAGTTCTTC.

The chain recombines TRBV7-2 with TRBJ2-3; no reliable D call. V gave up 3 bases and J gave up 2 bases, with 12 bases separating them. CDR3 length: 15 amino acids. Per the germline V gene, CDR1 is SGHTA and CDR2 is FQGNSA. DNA of the CDR3: TGTGCCAGCAGCTTCACCAGACTGCACACAGATACGCAGTATTTT. This sequence encodes CASSFTRLHTDTQYF.

The chain employs TRBV5-1 and TRBJ2-7; 8 bases fit TRBD2. Per germline, CDR1 SGHRS and CDR2 YFSETQ. V lost 0 bases and J lost 0; bases outside the gene matches: 2. The CDR3 is made up of 15 amino acids. The CDR3 bases are TGCGCCAGCAGCTTGGACGGGAGGGCCTCCTACGAGCAGTACTTC. This translates into CASSLDGRASYEQYF.

The chain links TRBV4-3 to TRBJ1-1; D uncertain. CDR3 length: 15 amino acids. Germline V gene sequence: CDR1 LGHNA, CDR2 YSLEER. V was pared by 0 bases and J by 3 bases, with 11 bases between. Written as DNA, the CDR3 is TGCGCCAGCAGCCAAGAGGGGATGGAGGACACTGAAGCTTTCTTT. This sequence encodes CASSQEGMEDTEAFF.

V is TRBV5-1 and J is TRBJ1-2, with 8 bases identical to TRBD1. The CDR3 length is 15 residues. V gave up 4 bases and J gave up 1 base; unmatched junction bases: 6. From germline, CDR1 is SGHRS and CDR2 YFSETQ. CDR3 coding DNA: TGCGCCAGCAGCCCCGTGGACAGGGTTAACTATGGCTACACCTTC. This encodes CASSPVDRVNYGYTF.

The rearrangement uses TRBV5-1 and TRBJ2-7, with 7 bases matching TRBD1. The CDR3 has 16 amino acids. The germline CDR1 and CDR2 sequences are SGHRS and YFSETQ. The junction had 9 bases not matched to a gene; V was cut back by 0 bases and J by 3 bases. The CDR3 DNA is TGCGCCAGCAGCTTGGCCGGTCCAGGGGGTGTCTACGAGCAGTACTTC. Translation gives CASSLAGPGGVYEQYF.

The chain combines TRBV30 with TRBJ1-1, with 10 bases identical to TRBD1. Germline trimming cut 2 bases from V and 11 bases from J; bases unmatched to any gene: 5. The CDR3 loop spans 12 amino acids. Germline CDR1 is GTSNPN and CDR2 is SVGIG (reference sequence). The CDR3 nucleotides read TGTGCCTGGAGTCCGACAGGGGGCCGGGCTTTCTTT. Residues: CAWSPTGGRAFF.

The rearrangement uses TRBV13 and TRBJ2-3, with D unresolved. Deletions cut 1 base from V and 0 bases from J, with 14 bases between. The CDR3 extends over 17 amino acids. Germline V gene lookup returns CDR1 PRHDT and CDR2 FYEKMQ (reference sequence). The CDR3 nucleotides are TGTGCCAGCAGCTTAGCTTTGCGGTCTTCTAGCACAGATACGCAGTATTTT. Translated, it gives CASSLALRSSSTDTQYF.

J is TRBJ2-3 and V is TRBV6-5; 7 nucleotides match TRBD1. With V trimmed by 6 bases and J by 1 base, 7 bases remained unmatched. Germline V gene lookup returns CDR1 MNHEY and CDR2 SVGAGI. The CDR3 is 15 residues long. The DNA of the CDR3 is TGTGCCAGCAGAATTGACAGGGATGGCACAGATACGCAGTATTTT. Translated, it gives CASRIDRDGTDTQYF.

The rearrangement links TRBV19 to TRBJ1-2; the D is unclear. Germline V CDR1 and CDR2: LNHDA, SQIVND (reference sequence). Trimming left V 8 bases short and J 4 bases short, with 11 bases between. The CDR3 loop spans 12 amino acids. CDR3 sequence (DNA): TGTGCCAGTCGCAACCGGGGCTATGGCTACACCTTC. Amino acids: CASRNRGYGYTF.

The V and J genes are TRBV20-1 and TRBJ1-5; D call uncertain. The length of the CDR3 is 10 residues. V shed 3 bases and J shed 11 bases, with 8 bases lying between them. Germline CDR1 and CDR2: DFQATT and SNEGSKA (reference sequence). The CDR3 protein is CSARRDAQHF. CDR3 bases: TGCAGTGCTAGGAGAGATGCCCAGCATTTT.